The source of this TCR beta chain is a study of blood T cell repertoires in COVID-19. Study in general: The cDNA or gDNA used as material had been derived from T cells, B-cell-depleted T cells, or PBMCs.

The V gene's germline CDR1 is LNHDA and CDR2 SQIVND (reference sequence). Trimming cost V 6 bases and J 3 bases, with 14 bases left between them. This CDR3 region has 14 residues. Original methodology: Estimation of nucleated cell counts was performed using reference gene primer amplification. The repertoire was sequenced with immunoSEQ multiplex PCR; TCRdb's copy has only in-frame clones and lacks some. The V and J calls and clone size were taken over from that table, and D and trimming were inferred from the DNA. The sample comprises approximately 300,000 clones, roughly 86% of which are singletons, and about 2.7% rests with the top ten. Ages ranged from about 18 to 89 years, with residence in around 24 US areas.

The sequencing sample was made of PBMCs or T cells enriched from blood (not recorded which). This sequence joins TRBV19 and TRBJ1-1, with a tentative D call TRBD1 (5 bases). This receptor was taken from a woman aged 18-29 years who had recovered from COVID-19. The CDR3 sequence: CASSWGGKDTEAFF. Here the CDR3 DNA reads TGTGCCAGTAGCTGGGGGGGGAAGGACACTGAAGCTTTCTTT.